This T cell receptor beta chain originates from a study of cytomegalovirus exposure and HLA in healthy donors. Overall study findings and caveats: Per a later analysis, 16,951 TCR beta sequences showed association with HLA alleles at 0.05 false discovery rate. A link between a missense DCLRE1C variant and TCR beta V- and J-gene trimming emerged from a later analysis.

This CDR3 spans 14 amino acids. Trimming took 1 base from V and 2 from J; bases not matched to a gene: 4. Germline V gene data show CDR1 as GTSNPN and CDR2 as SVGIG (reference sequence). A multiplex PCR was run with 60 Vbeta primers and 13 Jbeta primers. Data came from immunoSEQ multiplex PCR; TCRdb stores just in-frame clones and leaves some out. The repertoire consists of around 87,000 clones, with over 75% occurring once and the leading ten covering around 1.2%. To note about this clone: Its antigen remains unknown.

There were likely unrecorded immune exposures, though donors were nominally healthy when sampled. The sequenced sample was PBMCs. The sequence derives from a girl aged 2 to 10 in good health and CMV-seropositive. This chain connects TRBV30 to TRBJ2-7; TRBD1 matches 8 bases. The CDR3 protein is CAWSGGQVTYEQYF. The CDR3 bases are TGTGCCTGGAGTGGGGGACAGGTCACCTACGAGCAGTACTTC.